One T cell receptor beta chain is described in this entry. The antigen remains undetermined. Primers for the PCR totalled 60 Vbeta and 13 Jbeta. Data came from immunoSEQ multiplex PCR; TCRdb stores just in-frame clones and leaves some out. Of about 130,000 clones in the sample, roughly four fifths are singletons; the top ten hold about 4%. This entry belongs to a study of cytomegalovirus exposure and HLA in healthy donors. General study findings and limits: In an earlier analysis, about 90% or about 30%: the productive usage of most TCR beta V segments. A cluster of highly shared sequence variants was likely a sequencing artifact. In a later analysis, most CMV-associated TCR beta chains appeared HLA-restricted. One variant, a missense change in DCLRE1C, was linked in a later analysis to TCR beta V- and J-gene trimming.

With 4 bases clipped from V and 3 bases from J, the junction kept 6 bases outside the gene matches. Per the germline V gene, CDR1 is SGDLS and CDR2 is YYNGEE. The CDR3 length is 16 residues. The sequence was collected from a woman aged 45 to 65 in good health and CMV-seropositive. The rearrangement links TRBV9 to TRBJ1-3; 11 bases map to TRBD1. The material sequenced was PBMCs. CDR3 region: CASSPRTGGIGNTIYF. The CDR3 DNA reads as TGTGCCAGCAGCCCACGGACAGGGGGCATTGGAAACACCATATATTTT.